Presented here are 8 T cell receptor beta chains from one specimen sequenced in a study of T cells after yellow fever vaccination. One entry per CDR3 protein results from TCRdb running MiXCR on the 5' RACE reads. The table lists approximately 300,000 distinct CDR3 sequences, 9.5% to 12% of them singletons. Specimen: CD4+ T cells sorted from PBMCs, collected 45 days after the yellow fever booster vaccination. The receptors were sampled from a man in his late teens or twenties who received the YFV17D yellow fever vaccine.

The V gene is TRBV14, the J gene TRBJ2-2, with 10 bases identical to TRBD1. CDR1 and CDR2 from the germline V gene are SGHDN and FVKESK. The CDR3 contains 16 residues. Unmatched junction bases numbered 4, after V lost 0 bases and J lost 6 bases. The CDR3: CASSQEGQGFPGELFF. The CDR3 DNA sequence: TGTGCCAGCAGCCAAGAGGGACAGGGGTTTCCCGGGGAGCTGTTTTTT.

The sample holds a few counts of this clonotype. The chain employs TRBV20-1 and TRBJ2-3; D remains unclear. CDR1 is DFQATT, CDR2 SNEGSKA, per germline (reference sequence). The CDR3 runs 13 residues. Trimming left V 3 bases short and J 3 bases short, with 10 bases between. CDR3 protein: CSARTVGTDTQYF. DNA of the CDR3: TGCAGTGCTAGGACGGTGGGGACAGATACGCAGTATTTT.

In this sample, this clonotype turned up many times. CDR3 amino acids: CASSLAVGWTYEQYV. As DNA, the CDR3 is TGTGCCAGCAGCTTAGCGGTGGGGTGGACCTACGAGCAGTACGTC. The genes are TRBV7-6 and TRBJ2-7; D remains ambiguous. V was shortened by 0 bases and J by 2 bases, with 11 bases between the two germline ends. The germline CDR1 and CDR2 sequences are SGHVS and FNYEAQ. CDR3 length: 15 amino acids.

This clonotype turned up a few times. The chain employs TRBV20-1 and TRBJ1-1; no firm D call. V lost 1 base and J lost 4, with 16 bases in between. Looked up from germline, CDR1 is DFQATT and CDR2 is SNEGSKA (reference sequence). The CDR3 length is 15 residues. In nucleotides, the CDR3 is TGCAGTGCTAGAGTTTTGGGCAGAGAGGGCACTGAAGCTTTCTTT. Its protein product is CSARVLGREGTEAFF.

Written as DNA, the CDR3 is TGTGCCAGCTGTACGGACAGCTCCTACGAGCAGTACTTC. Translating it yields CASCTDSSYEQYF. The V and J genes are TRBV7-2 and TRBJ2-7; TRBD1 is a possible D gene (6 bases). The V and J ends lost 8 bases and 0 bases respectively, with 11 bases between them. The length of the CDR3 is 13 residues. Germline values: CDR1 SGHTA, CDR2 FQGNSA.

On this clonotype itself: One junction end disagrees with the germline gene, perhaps due to a read error. The V and J genes are TRBV6-5 and TRBJ2-7, with TRBD1 identical over 8 bases. CDR1 MNHEY and CDR2 SVGAGI come from the germline V gene. This CDR3 comprises 13 residues. CDR3 loop: CASSPTGSRGPAF. CDR3 DNA: TGTGCCAGCAGTCCCACGGGCTCCAGGGGGCCGGCCTTC.

This chain links TRBV20-1 with TRBJ2-7; 10 bases map to TRBD1. Looked up from germline, CDR1 is DFQATT and CDR2 is SNEGSKA (reference sequence). The CDR3 is 15 amino acids. The V segment lost 6 bases and the J segment 2 bases; nucleotides outside the gene matches: 10. CDR3 bases: TGCAGTGCCAAGCCGTCCGGGACAGGGGCCTACGAGCAGTACTTC. It specifies CSAKPSGTGAYEQYF.

This clonotype was found a few times. The chain has TRBV12-3 or TRBV12-4 and TRBJ2-6; 8 nucleotides align to TRBD1. CDR3 length: 18 amino acids. Trimming removed 2 bases from V and 0 bases from J; junction bases left unmatched: 6. CDR3 nucleotides: TGTGCCAGCAGTTTAATGACAGGGGTAGACTCTGGGGCCAACGTCCTGACTTTC. It specifies CASSLMTGVDSGANVLTF.